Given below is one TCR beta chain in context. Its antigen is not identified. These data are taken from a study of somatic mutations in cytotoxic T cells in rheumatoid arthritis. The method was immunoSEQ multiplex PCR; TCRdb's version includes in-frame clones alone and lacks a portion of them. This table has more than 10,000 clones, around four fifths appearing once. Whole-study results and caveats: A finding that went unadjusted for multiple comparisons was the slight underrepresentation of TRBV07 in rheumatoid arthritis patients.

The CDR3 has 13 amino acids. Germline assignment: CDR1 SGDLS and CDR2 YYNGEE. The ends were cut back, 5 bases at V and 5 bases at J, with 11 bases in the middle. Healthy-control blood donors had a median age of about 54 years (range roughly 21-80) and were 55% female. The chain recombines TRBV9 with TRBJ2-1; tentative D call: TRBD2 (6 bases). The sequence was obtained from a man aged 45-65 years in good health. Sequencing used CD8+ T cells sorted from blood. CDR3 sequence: CASRGTHDNEQFF. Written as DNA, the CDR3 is TGTGCCAGCAGAGGGACTCACGACAATGAGCAGTTCTTC.